The TCR beta chain under discussion was sequenced for a study of T-cell reconstitution after alpha-beta-depleted transplantation in children. This clonotype was seen only a few times. Unique molecular identifiers were incorporated during preparation of the TCRbeta library. One entry per CDR3 protein, called by TCRdb with MiXCR from the PCR reads. The table includes over 300,000 distinct CDR3 sequences, 10% detected once. The clonotype originates from a human donor who donated a stem cell graft to a child with acute lymphoblastic leukemia. The sample here was PBMCs from the stem cell graft donor, taken from the stem cell graft.

The CDR3 here is CASSLGLEADTQYF. The CDR3 nucleotides read TGCGCCAGCAGCTTGGGACTAGAGGCAGATACGCAGTATTTT. The rearrangement joins TRBV5-1 to TRBJ2-3, with D possibly TRBD2 on 6 matching bases. V dropped 0 bases and J dropped 4 bases, with 9 bases sitting between them. Germline CDR1 reads SGHRS; CDR2 reads YFSETQ. The CDR3 consists of 14 residues.